The 26 T cell receptor beta chains listed next were all sequenced from one sample in a study of T-cell reconstitution after alpha-beta-depleted transplantation in children. Unique molecular identifiers were used in preparing the TCRbeta library. TCRdb analysed the PCR reads with MiXCR anew, one entry per CDR3 protein. The sample contains just under 250,000 distinct CDR3 sequences, more than 20% of which appear only once. The sample was PBMCs, taken before TCRalphabeta/CD19-depleted stem cell transplant. These receptors originate from a girl under 10 years old with Fanconi anemia, due to receive a stem cell transplant.

In its sample, this clonotype was seen many times. The chain uses TRBV12-3 or TRBV12-4 and TRBJ2-3, with TRBD1 identical over 9 bases. V lost 5 bases to trimming and J lost 1 base; unmatched junction nucleotides: 4. This CDR3 contains 15 residues. The CDR3 protein is CASSPDRGGTDTQYF. As DNA, the CDR3 is TGTGCCAGCAGTCCGGACAGGGGTGGCACAGATACGCAGTATTTT.

The rearrangement joins TRBV29-1 to TRBJ2-7; D not resolved. This CDR3 has 16 amino acids. CDR1 and CDR2 from the germline V gene are SQVTM and ANQGSEA. V was pared by 4 bases and J by 0 bases, with 19 bases between. The CDR3, as DNA: TGCAGCGTTGCCAAGGATACCTCACCCCTCTCCTACGAGCAGTACTTC. Translated: CSVAKDTSPLSYEQYF.

In regard to this clonotype: This may arise from a read error, as a much more abundant clone is one base away. This is likely a read error, given that the CDR3 carries no conserved phenylalanine or tryptophan at its end. The chain joins TRBV27 to TRBJ1-6; D gene uncertain. Trimming stripped 3 bases from V and 6 bases from J, with 3 bases between. CDR3 length: 12 residues. Per the germline V gene, CDR1 is MNHEY and CDR2 is SMNVEV (reference sequence). Here the CDR3 reads CASSFANSPLHY. For the CDR3, the DNA is TGTGCCAGCAGTTTCGCTAATTCACCCCTCCACTAT.

The chain couples TRBV20-1 to TRBJ2-1; D might be TRBD2 (5 bases). Germline V CDR1 and CDR2: DFQATT, SNEGSKA (reference sequence). Trimming removed 1 base at V and 0 bases at J, with 19 bases between. CDR3 length equals 18 residues. CDR3 residues: CSARGWGRERLSYNEQFF. CDR3 nucleotide sequence: TGCAGTGCTAGAGGATGGGGTAGAGAGCGGCTCTCCTACAATGAGCAGTTCTTC.

This clonotype was counted at least ten times. The chain has TRBV29-1 and TRBJ1-1; D gene unclear. Germline V gene lookup returns CDR1 SQVTM and CDR2 ANQGSEA. This CDR3 is 11 amino acids long. Trimming shortened V by 0 bases and J by 7 bases, and 6 bases separated the two germline ends. The CDR3 here is CSVEEYLEAFF. Here the CDR3 DNA reads TGCAGCGTTGAAGAATACCTTGAAGCTTTCTTT.

This clonotype was seen ten or more times. The chain recombines TRBV29-1 with TRBJ1-2, with TRBD1 matching 9 bases. Per the germline V gene, CDR1 is SQVTM and CDR2 is ANQGSEA. The CDR3 consists of 14 residues. V lost 6 bases to trimming and J lost 4 bases; unmatched junction nucleotides: 9. CDR3 loop: CSVGTGSASYGYTF. The CDR3 DNA reads TGCAGCGTCGGGACAGGGAGCGCCTCCTATGGCTACACCTTC.

This rearrangement joins TRBV7-2 to TRBJ2-5; 7 bases map to TRBD2. Trimming removed 2 bases from V and 6 bases from J; junction bases left unmatched: 6. This CDR3 comprises 14 residues. Germline CDR1 and CDR2: SGHTA and FQGNSA. CDR3 DNA sequence: TGTGCCAGCAGCTTATCGGCTAGCGGAAAGACCCAGTACTTC. As protein: CASSLSASGKTQYF.

The V gene is TRBV24-1, the J gene TRBJ2-5, with D possibly called TRBD1 or TRBD2 (5 bases each). V lost 3 bases and J 1 base, leaving 14 bases between the germline ends. The V gene's germline CDR1 is KGHDR and CDR2 SFDVKD. CDR3 length: 16 amino acids. The CDR3 spells CATSDPRGFVQETQYF. The DNA of the CDR3 is TGTGCCACCAGTGATCCCCGGGGCTTCGTCCAAGAGACCCAGTACTTC.

This clonotype was counted at least ten times. V gene TRBV29-1 combines with J gene TRBJ1-4; D call uncertain. Germline CDR1 is SQVTM and CDR2 is ANQGSEA. Trimming took off 4 bases at V and 4 bases at J, with 7 bases between the two ends. The length of the CDR3 is 12 residues. The CDR3 spells CSVGRHNEKLFF. Here the CDR3 DNA reads TGCAGCGTTGGACGGCATAATGAAAAACTGTTTTTT. The entire variable domain, with the rest obtained from reference TRBV29-1 and TRBJ1-4, is as follows: SAVISQKPSRDICQRGTSLTIQCQVDSQVTMMFWYRQQPGQSLTLIATANQGSEATYESGFVIDKFPISRPNLTFSTLTVSNMSPEDSSIYLCSVGRHNEKLFFGSGTQLSVL.

The chain couples TRBV29-1 to TRBJ1-3; D not certain. Per germline, CDR1 SQVTM and CDR2 ANQGSEA. The length of the CDR3 is 11 residues. The V gene lost 7 bases and the J gene lost 2 bases, with 6 bases spanning the gap. CDR3 sequence (DNA): TGCAGCGCCCGAACTGGAAACACCATATATTTT. Protein product: CSARTGNTIYF.

This clonotype was detected ten times or more. The chain carries TRBV6-5 and TRBJ2-1; 8 positions agree with TRBD1. J lost 7 bases, V lost 5 bases, and 7 bases had no gene match. The CDR3 has 14 amino acids. Germline assignment: CDR1 MNHEY and CDR2 SVGAGI. CDR3 in DNA: TGTGCCAGCAGTCGCCCGGGACAGGCAAATGAGCAGTTCTTC. It codes for CASSRPGQANEQFF.

This clonotype was observed many times. The chain has TRBV20-1 and TRBJ1-5, with D uncertain. With 4 bases removed from V and 4 bases from J, the gap between germline ends came to 23 bases. Germline CDR1 and CDR2: DFQATT and SNEGSKA (reference sequence). CDR3 size: 17 residues. The CDR3 loop is CSATNQERLGHNQPQHF. The DNA of the CDR3 is TGCAGTGCTACAAACCAAGAAAGATTGGGCCATAATCAGCCCCAGCATTTT.

This clonotype was observed a handful of times. This chain links TRBV6-5 with TRBJ1-3; D is undetermined. The CDR3 totals 15 residues. The V gene lost 5 bases and the J gene lost 0 bases, with 11 bases spanning the gap. Germline V lookup: CDR1 MNHEY, CDR2 SVGAGI. CDR3 DNA: TGTGCCAGCAGTATTCAGGCCTTCTCTGGAAACACCATATATTTT. Translated, it gives CASSIQAFSGNTIYF.

This clonotype was detected ten times or more. The V gene is TRBV3-1, the J gene TRBJ2-1, with 10 bases aligning to TRBD2. V lost 1 base, J lost 7 bases, and 7 bases stayed unmatched. Germline V gene sequence: CDR1 LGHDT, CDR2 YNNKEL (reference sequence). The CDR3 length is 16 residues. The CDR3 nucleotides read TGTGCCAGCAGCCAAGTGGGTCTAGCGGGAGATAATGAGCAGTTCTTC. It translates to CASSQVGLAGDNEQFF.

The chain joins TRBV10-3 to TRBJ2-1, with D unclear. The CDR3 runs 13 residues. V was pared by 4 bases and J by 5 bases, with 9 bases between. Per germline, CDR1 ENHRY and CDR2 SYGVKD. The chain's CDR3 is CAISGPRDNEQFF. Here the CDR3 DNA reads TGTGCCATCAGTGGCCCCCGGGACAATGAGCAGTTCTTC.

This clonotype was found a few times. This rearrangement joins TRBV25-1 to TRBJ2-1, with D perhaps TRBD2 (5 bases). Germline V gene sequence: CDR1 MGHDK, CDR2 SYGVNS. CDR3 length equals 13 residues. V gave up 0 bases and J gave up 8 bases, with 8 bases separating them. The CDR3 loop reads CASSEYGGYEQFF. CDR3 in DNA: TGTGCCAGCAGTGAATATGGAGGTTATGAGCAGTTCTTC.

This clonotype was detected only a few times. The chain carries TRBV29-1 and TRBJ2-7; TRBD1 agrees at 7 bases. Per germline, CDR1 SQVTM and CDR2 ANQGSEA. The CDR3 is made up of 12 amino acids. V shed 7 bases, J shed 3 bases, and the junction held 6 bases outside the gene matches. The CDR3 DNA reads as TGCAGCGCAGAAGGGACAGACTACGAGCAGTACTTC. Translation gives CSAEGTDYEQYF.

This rearrangement joins TRBV4-1 to TRBJ1-3; no definite D call. Germline V gene lookup returns CDR1 MGHRA and CDR2 YSYEKL. Between the trimmed V and J ends, which lost 4 bases and 0 bases, there was a span of 13 bases. This CDR3 has 16 amino acids. CDR3 protein: CASSLPDWSSGNTIYF. Here the CDR3 DNA reads TGCGCCAGCAGCCTCCCAGACTGGAGCTCTGGAAACACCATATATTTT.

This clonotype has at least ten counts. CDR3 amino acids: CSVTQGLNEKLFF. The CDR3 bases are TGCAGCGTGACACAGGGGCTTAATGAAAAACTGTTTTTT. The chain combines TRBV29-1 with TRBJ1-4; 7 bases align to TRBD1. Looked up from germline, CDR1 is SQVTM and CDR2 is ANQGSEA. This CDR3 has 13 residues. Unmatched junction bases numbered 5, after V lost 6 bases and J lost 4 bases.

This clonotype has ten or more counts. This chain joins TRBV29-1 and TRBJ2-5; D remains ambiguous. There are 12 residues in the CDR3. Germline-derived CDR1 and CDR2 are SQVTM and ANQGSEA. Deletions cut 6 bases from V and 1 base from J, with 9 bases between. CDR3: CSVEAVQETQYF. Written as DNA, the CDR3 is TGCAGCGTAGAGGCGGTCCAAGAGACCCAGTACTTC.

This clonotype came up many times. V is TRBV20-1 and J is TRBJ2-5; weak D call: TRBD2 (5 bases). CDR3 length equals 12 residues. Germline CDR1 DFQATT, CDR2 SNEGSKA (reference sequence). Trimming removed 3 bases from V and 2 bases from J, with 7 bases in between. CDR3 DNA sequence: TGCAGTGCTAGGGGGAGACAAGAGACCCAGTACTTC. The encoded protein is CSARGRQETQYF.

The V call is TRBV29-1, the J call TRBJ2-4, with TRBD1 matching over 7 bases. V dropped 6 bases and J dropped 8; count of bases not matched to a gene: 7. The CDR3 spans 12 residues. The germline CDR1 and CDR2 sequences are SQVTM and ANQGSEA. CDR3 sequence reads: CSVFPGGHIQYF. The CDR3 region has the DNA TGCAGCGTCTTCCCAGGGGGTCACATTCAGTACTTC.

This clonotype was recorded at least ten times. The chain combines TRBV12-3 or TRBV12-4 with TRBJ1-1; no clear D gene. The CDR3 runs 13 residues. The ends were cut back, 2 bases at V and 3 bases at J, with 7 bases in the middle. The CDR3 sequence is CASSLREYTEAFF. For the CDR3, the DNA is TGTGCCAGCAGTTTACGGGAATACACTGAAGCTTTCTTT.

The table lists this clonotype with a few counts. The rearrangement joins TRBV10-1 to TRBJ2-7; 8 bases are shared with TRBD1. Germline V gives CDR1 WNHNN, CDR2 SYGVQD (reference sequence). The junction had 7 bases not matched to a gene; V was cut back by 0 bases and J by 3 bases. The CDR3 has 16 residues. CDR3 region: CASSESGGTGGYEQYF. The CDR3 DNA is TGCGCCAGCAGTGAGTCAGGCGGAACAGGGGGCTACGAGCAGTACTTC.

The V and J genes are TRBV20-1 and TRBJ2-7; no clear D gene. There are 12 residues in the CDR3. The germline CDR1 and CDR2 sequences are DFQATT and SNEGSKA (reference sequence). V lost 3 bases to trimming and J lost 3 bases, with 9 bases between them. CDR3 loop: CSARVRGYEQYF. CDR3 nucleotides: TGCAGTGCTAGGGTTCGAGGCTACGAGCAGTACTTC.

The V call is TRBV29-1, the J call TRBJ2-1, with D unresolved. CDR1 is SQVTM and CDR2 is ANQGSEA in the germline V gene. CDR3 length: 15 residues. V lost 0 bases and J lost 4, with 13 bases in between. CDR3 protein: CSVEDRVGAYNEQFF. The CDR3 DNA reads TGCAGCGTTGAAGATCGGGTCGGAGCTTACAATGAGCAGTTCTTC.